This T cell receptor (beta chain) was found in a study of OX40 agonist ivuxolimab in advanced cancers. Overall study context: Six ivuxolimab dose levels, 0.01 to 10 mg/kg, were given intravenously every 2 weeks. It was permissible to have had prior anti-PD-1, anti-PD-L1 or anti-CTLA-4 therapy, and under 45% had some.

This CDR3 spans 16 amino acids. Looked up from germline, CDR1 is SGHNT and CDR2 is YYREEE (reference sequence). Points on this clone: Its specificity is not known.

The study sampled blood at baseline, cycle 4 day 1, and cycle 7 day 1. Study-wide points: CD4+ and CD8+ blood T cells expanded clonally by week 6 at 0.1 to 3.0 mg/kg.

Profiled with immunoSEQ multiplex PCR; TCRdb holds only in-frame clones, not every one. This sample has roughly 56,000 clones, with about 88% found just once. The chain links TRBV5-4 to TRBJ2-5; the match to TRBD2 covers 13 bases. TRBJ2-7 matches the DNA end more closely, so the J call is doubtful. This TCR came from an adult with an advanced solid tumor such as melanoma, head and neck, liver or kidney cancer. Sequenced material: CD4+ or CD8+ T cells sorted from blood, taken in a trial of the OX40 agonist ivuxolimab. CDR3: CASRSLAGGIWGEQYF. CDR3 in DNA: TGTGCCAGCAGGTCACTAGCGGGAGGGATTTGGGGCGAGCAGTACTTC.